Listed below are T cell receptor beta chains from one sample, sequenced in a study of cytomegalovirus exposure and HLA in healthy donors. Produced via immunoSEQ multiplex PCR; TCRdb's table is partial and in-frame only. The table shows roughly 96,000 clones, with approximately 75% occurring only once. Sequences were obtained from PBMCs. Every receptor here comes from a woman in her sixties or seventies in good health and CMV-seropositive. The CDR3 runs from the conserved cysteine through the conserved F or W. The D gene is left open where the match is weak. Where a row states a size, it is once, few, many or the class of an expanded clone; other rows omit it.

TRBD1	TRBV19	TRBJ2-5	NA	CASGGTGGQETQYF	TGTGCCAGCGGGGGGACAGGGGGCCAAGAGACCCAGTACTTC
TRBD1	TRBV2	TRBJ1-5	NA	CASSTGTGNNQPQHF	TGTGCCAGCAGTACCGGGACAGGGAACAATCAGCCCCAGCATTTT
NA	TRBV7-3	TRBJ2-3	NA	CASSLGGADTQYF	TGTGCCAGCAGCTTAGGGGGCGCAGATACGCAGTATTTT
TRBD2	TRBV6-5	TRBJ2-2	NA	CASIGAGSTGELFF	TGTGCCAGCATTGGAGCGGGGAGCACCGGGGAGCTGTTTTTT
NA	TRBV7-2	TRBJ1-6	NA	CASSPIDYRVTLHF	TGTGCCAGCAGCCCCATAGACTACAGGGTAACACTCCACTTT
NA	TRBV4-3	TRBJ1-6	once	CASSQDRGQGSPLHF	TGCGCCAGCAGCCAAGACAGGGGTCAAGGATCACCCCTCCACTTT
NA	TRBV30	TRBJ1-3	NA	CAWSLGNTIYF	TGTGCCTGGAGCCTGGGAAACACCATATATTTT
TRBD1	TRBV28	TRBJ2-5	NA	CASSRGQETQYF	TGTGCCAGCAGCAGGGGGCAGGAGACCCAGTACTTC
TRBD2	TRBV10-3	TRBJ2-1	NA	CAIRSGGEQFF	TGTGCCATCAGAAGCGGGGGTGAGCAGTTCTTC
NA	TRBV7-2	TRBJ2-7	NA	CASSTAAQGWPNEQYF	TGTGCCAGCAGCACGGCCGCCCAGGGGTGGCCCAACGAGCAGTACTTC
TRBD1	TRBV19	TRBJ1-2	few	CASRTGTGVAGYTF	TGTGCCAGTAGAACCGGGACAGGGGTAGCTGGCTACACCTTC
NA	TRBV11-2	TRBJ2-6	NA	CASSPRAGSGANVLTF	TGTGCCAGCAGCCCACGTGCGGGGTCGGGGGCCAACGTCCTGACTTTC
TRBD2	TRBV18	TRBJ2-4	NA	CASSPRSGLAANIQYF	TGTGCCAGCTCACCACGTTCGGGACTAGCGGCAAACATTCAGTACTTC
TRBD2	TRBV7-8	TRBJ2-7	NA	CASSLGRGLAGGNEQYF	TGTGCCAGCAGCTTAGGTCGCGGACTAGCGGGAGGGAACGAGCAGTACTTC
NA	TRBV25-1	TRBJ2-4	NA	CASSEVAGAKNIQYF	TGTGCCAGCAGTGAAGTAGCAGGGGCCAAAAACATTCAGTACTTC
NA	TRBV5-1	TRBJ2-1	NA	CASSAMAPYNEQFF	TGCGCCAGCAGCGCCATGGCTCCCTACAATGAGCAGTTCTTC
NA	TRBV5-6	TRBJ1-5	NA	CASSLAGGDNQPQHF	TGTGCCAGCAGCTTGGCGGGGGGGGACAATCAGCCCCAGCATTTT
NA	TRBV4-2	TRBJ2-5	once	CASSQVSSGSQETQYF	TGTGCCAGCAGCCAAGTCTCATCCGGGAGCCAAGAGACCCAGTACTTC
NA	TRBV11-3	TRBJ2-7	NA	CASSSSAYEQYF	TGTGCCAGCAGCTCGTCGGCCTACGAGCAGTACTTC
TRBD1	TRBV10-1	TRBJ2-7	NA	CATSPGQGPYEQYF	TGCGCCACCAGTCCGGGACAGGGCCCCTACGAGCAGTACTTC
TRBD1	TRBV7-6	TRBJ2-7	NA	CASSLAAGTGGEQYF	TGTGCCAGCAGCTTAGCCGCCGGGACAGGGGGCGAGCAGTACTTC
NA	TRBV7-9	TRBJ1-2	NA	CASSLGQQSYGYTF	TGTGCCAGCAGCTTGGGACAACAATCCTATGGCTACACCTTC
TRBD1	TRBV29-1	TRBJ2-2	NA	CSVVGQGAEKLFF	TGCAGCGTTGTGGGACAGGGGGCGGAAAAGCTGTTTTTT
NA	TRBV7-2	TRBJ2-2	NA	CASSLRVRGELFF	TGTGCCAGCAGCCTCAGGGTTCGCGGGGAGCTGTTTTTT
TRBD1	TRBV27	TRBJ1-2	NA	CASRRTGRYYGYTF	TGTGCCAGCAGGAGGACAGGCCGATACTATGGCTACACCTTC
NA	TRBV13	TRBJ2-3	NA	CASSLVPVSTDTQYF	TGTGCCAGCAGCTTAGTCCCAGTCAGCACAGATACGCAGTATTTT
TRBD1	TRBV6-5	TRBJ2-7	NA	CASSQSGTGVAGQYF	TGTGCCAGCAGTCAGAGCGGGACAGGGGTGGCAGGGCAGTACTTC
TRBD1	TRBV19	TRBJ2-5	once	CASTAGQGDQETQYF	TGTGCCAGTACCGCCGGACAGGGCGACCAAGAGACCCAGTACTTC
TRBD1	TRBV13	TRBJ2-7	NA	CASSLTQGPYEQYF	TGTGCCAGCAGCTTAACACAGGGGCCCTACGAGCAGTACTTC
TRBD1	TRBV2	TRBJ2-2	few	CASSYSTGVPGELFF	TGTGCCAGCAGTTACTCGACAGGGGTTCCCGGGGAGCTGTTTTTT
NA	TRBV5-1	TRBJ2-1	NA	CASSPGGRADTYNEQFF	TGCGCCAGCAGCCCCGGGGGGCGGGCCGATACCTACAATGAGCAGTTCTTC
NA	TRBV28	TRBJ2-7	NA	CASSLFIGGDRYYEQYF	TGTGCCAGCAGTTTATTCATTGGGGGGGACAGGTACTACGAGCAGTACTTC
NA	TRBV5-6	TRBJ1-2	NA	CASSPEPSSNYGYTF	TGTGCCAGCAGCCCCGAGCCCTCTTCTAACTATGGCTACACCTTC
TRBD1	TRBV9	TRBJ1-5	NA	CASSVDGTDNQPQHF	TGTGCCAGCAGCGTAGACGGGACAGACAATCAGCCCCAGCATTTT
NA	TRBV12-5	TRBJ1-3	NA	CASGLVGTTGNTIYF	TGTGCTAGTGGTTTGGTAGGGACAACGGGAAACACCATATATTTT
NA	TRBV7-9	TRBJ1-2	few	CASTLSRGGGF	TGTGCCAGCACCCTCTCCCGAGGGGGGGGCTTC
TRBD2	TRBV19	TRBJ2-6	NA	CATLSMGASGSRGANVLTF	TGTGCCACCCTCAGTATGGGGGCTAGCGGGAGTCGAGGGGCCAACGTCCTGACTTTC
NA	TRBV11-1	TRBJ2-7	NA	CASSGRLGSYEQYF	TGTGCCAGCAGCGGGAGACTAGGATCCTACGAGCAGTACTTC
NA	TRBV9	TRBJ2-3	once	CASSDRQDAITDTQYF	TGTGCCAGCAGCGACCGACAGGACGCTATCACAGATACGCAGTATTTT
NA	TRBV30	TRBJ1-2	NA	CAWIPLLANYGYTF	TGTGCCTGGATACCCCTCTTAGCTAACTATGGCTACACCTTC
NA	TRBV2	TRBJ2-1	few	CASNKIGESFF	TGTGCCAGCAATAAGATCGGGGAGTCGTTCTTC
NA	TRBV6-6	TRBJ2-7	few	CASSSSTYEQYF	TGTGCCAGCAGTTCCTCCACCTACGAGCAGTACTTC
TRBD2	TRBV23-1	TRBJ2-1	NA	CASSQSLAGDDHSSYNEQFF	TGCGCCAGCAGTCAATCGCTAGCGGGAGATGATCATAGCTCCTACAATGAGCAGTTCTTC
NA	TRBV19	TRBJ2-5	few	CASSTLRGETQYF	TGTGCCAGTAGTACTCTAAGGGGGGAGACCCAGTACTTC
TRBD1	TRBV6-5	TRBJ1-5	NA	CASSRAGGPQHF	TGTGCCAGCAGTCGAGCAGGGGGGCCCCAGCATTTT
TRBD2	TRBV9	TRBJ2-1	NA	CASSRGLAGGLSYNEQFF	TGTGCCAGCAGCCGGGGACTAGCGGGGGGTTTGTCCTACAATGAGCAGTTCTTC
TRBD2	TRBV6-1	TRBJ2-3	NA	CASSEVASSGRYTDTQYF	TGTGCCAGCAGTGAAGTCGCCTCTAGCGGGAGGTACACAGATACGCAGTATTTT
NA	TRBV5-4	TRBJ2-3	once	CASSTLGTDTQYF	TGTGCCAGCAGCACTCTAGGCACAGATACGCAGTATTTT
NA	TRBV11-1	TRBJ2-3	NA	CASSSGSTSTDTQYF	TGTGCCAGCAGCTCAGGCTCAACTAGCACAGATACGCAGTATTTT